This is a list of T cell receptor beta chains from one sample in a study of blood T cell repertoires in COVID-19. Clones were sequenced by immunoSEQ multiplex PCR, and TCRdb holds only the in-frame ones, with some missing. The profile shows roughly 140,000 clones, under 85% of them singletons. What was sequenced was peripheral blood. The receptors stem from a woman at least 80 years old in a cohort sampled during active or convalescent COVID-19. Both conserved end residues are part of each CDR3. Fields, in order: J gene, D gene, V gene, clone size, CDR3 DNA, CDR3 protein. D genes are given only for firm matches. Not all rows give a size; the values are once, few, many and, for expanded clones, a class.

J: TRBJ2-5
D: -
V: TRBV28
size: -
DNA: TGTGCCAGCAGAACACGGTTTGGCAGACAGTCCCAAGAGACCCAGTACTTC
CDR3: CASRTRFGRQSQETQYF

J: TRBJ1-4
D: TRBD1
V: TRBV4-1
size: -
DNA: TGCGCCAGCAGCCAGGAGATTCAGGGGGTACGAGAAAAACTGTTTTTT
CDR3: CASSQEIQGVREKLFF

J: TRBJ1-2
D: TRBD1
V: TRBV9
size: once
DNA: TGTGCCAGCAGGGGACAGTTTCATGGCTACACCTTC
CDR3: CASRGQFHGYTF

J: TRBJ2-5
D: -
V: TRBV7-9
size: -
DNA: TGTGCCGGTGGAGACAGGCGTCCCCAAGAGACCCAGTACTTC
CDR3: CAGGDRRPQETQYF

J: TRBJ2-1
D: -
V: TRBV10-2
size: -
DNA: TGCGCCAGCAGTGAGTCGATTGGGGGGACAGTATACAATGAGCAGTTCTTC
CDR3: CASSESIGGTVYNEQFF

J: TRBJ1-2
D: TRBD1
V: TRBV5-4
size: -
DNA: TGTGCCAGCAGCTTCGGGACAGAAACCAACTATGGCTACACCTTC
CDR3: CASSFGTETNYGYTF

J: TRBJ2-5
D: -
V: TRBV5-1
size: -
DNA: TGCGCCAGCAGCTTCGGTTCTGAGACCCAGTACTTC
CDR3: CASSFGSETQYF

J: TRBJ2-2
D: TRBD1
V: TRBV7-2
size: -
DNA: TGTGCCAGCAGGCGACCCGGGACAGGGAACACCGGGGAGCTGTTTTTT
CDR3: CASRRPGTGNTGELFF

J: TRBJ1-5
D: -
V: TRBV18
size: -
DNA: TGTGCCAGCTCAGCGGACAGAGATCAGCCCCAGCATTTT
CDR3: CASSADRDQPQHF

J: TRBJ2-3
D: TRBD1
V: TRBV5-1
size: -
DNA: TGCGCCAGCAGCTTAGGACAGGGGGCCAGAGATACGCAGTATTTT
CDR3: CASSLGQGARDTQYF

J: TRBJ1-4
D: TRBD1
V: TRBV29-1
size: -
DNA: TGCAGCGCCCGGGACAGGGGGCTTGGGGCAACTAATGAAAAACTGTTTTTT
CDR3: CSARDRGLGATNEKLFF

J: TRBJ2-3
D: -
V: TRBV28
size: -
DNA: TGTGCCAGCAAGGTGGGGACTAGCACAGATACGCAGTATTTT
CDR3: CASKVGTSTDTQYF

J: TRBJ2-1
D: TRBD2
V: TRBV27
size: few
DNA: TGTGCCAGCAGTTGGCTAGCGGGGGGGCTGGGCAATGAGCAGTTCTTC
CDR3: CASSWLAGGLGNEQFF

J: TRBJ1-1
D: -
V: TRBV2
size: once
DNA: TGTGCCAGCAGTGGACAGGTGGTCACTGAAGCTTTCTTT
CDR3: CASSGQVVTEAFF